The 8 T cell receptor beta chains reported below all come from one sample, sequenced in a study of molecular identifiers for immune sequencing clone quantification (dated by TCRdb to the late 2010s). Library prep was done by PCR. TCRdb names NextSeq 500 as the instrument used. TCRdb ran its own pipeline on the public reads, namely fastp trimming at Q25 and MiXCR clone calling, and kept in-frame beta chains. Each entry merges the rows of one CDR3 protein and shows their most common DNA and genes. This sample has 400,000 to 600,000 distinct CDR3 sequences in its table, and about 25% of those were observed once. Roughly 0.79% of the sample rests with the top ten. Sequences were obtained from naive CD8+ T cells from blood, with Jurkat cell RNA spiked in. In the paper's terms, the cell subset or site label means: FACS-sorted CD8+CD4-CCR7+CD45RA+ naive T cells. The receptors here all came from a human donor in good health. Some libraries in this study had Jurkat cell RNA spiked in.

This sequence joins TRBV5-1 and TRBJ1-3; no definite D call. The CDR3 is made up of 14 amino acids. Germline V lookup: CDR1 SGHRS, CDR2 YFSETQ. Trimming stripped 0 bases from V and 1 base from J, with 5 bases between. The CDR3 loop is CASSLGESGNTIYF. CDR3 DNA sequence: TGCGCCAGCAGCTTGGGGGAGTCTGGAAACACCATATATTTT.

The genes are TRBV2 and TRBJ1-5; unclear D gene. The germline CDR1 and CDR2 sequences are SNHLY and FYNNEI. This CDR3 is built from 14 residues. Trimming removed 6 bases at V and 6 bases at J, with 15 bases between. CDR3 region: CASSPHVGTQPQHF. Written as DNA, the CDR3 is TGTGCCAGCAGCCCTCACGTTGGCACTCAGCCCCAGCATTTT.

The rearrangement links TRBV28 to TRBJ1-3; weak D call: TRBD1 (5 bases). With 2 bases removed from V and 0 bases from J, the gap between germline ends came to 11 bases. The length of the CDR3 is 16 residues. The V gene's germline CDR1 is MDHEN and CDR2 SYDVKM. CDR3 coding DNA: TGTGCCAGCAGTTTAAGGGACCTGAGCTCTGGAAACACCATATATTTT. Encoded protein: CASSLRDLSSGNTIYF. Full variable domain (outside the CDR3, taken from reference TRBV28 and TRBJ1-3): DVKVTQSSRYLVKRTGEKVFLECVQDMDHENMFWYRQDPGLGLRLIYFSYDVKMKEKGDIPEGYSVSREKKERFSLILESASTNQTSMYLCASSLRDLSSGNTIYFGEGSWLTVV.

This CDR3 is CASSLDWAPSTDTQYF. For the CDR3, the DNA is TGTGCCAGCAGCCTGGATTGGGCTCCTAGCACAGATACGCAGTATTTT. The chain links TRBV11-2 to TRBJ2-3; D is unclear. This CDR3 has 16 residues. The V end was cut by 5 bases, the J end by 0 bases, with 15 bases between. Germline CDR1 SGHAT, CDR2 FQNNGV. Looking up the rest from reference TRBV11-2 and TRBJ2-3 gives the full variable domain: EAGVAQSPRYKIIEKRQSVAFWCNPISGHATLYWYQQILGQGPKLLIQFQNNGVVDDSQLPKDRFSAERLKGVDSTLKIQPAKLEDSAVYLCASSLDWAPSTDTQYFGPGTRLTVL.

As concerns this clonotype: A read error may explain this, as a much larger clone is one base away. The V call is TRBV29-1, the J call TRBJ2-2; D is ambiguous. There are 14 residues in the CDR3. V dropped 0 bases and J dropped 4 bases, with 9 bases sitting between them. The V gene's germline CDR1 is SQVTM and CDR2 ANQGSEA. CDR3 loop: CSVEDDLGTGELFF. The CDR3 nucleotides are TGCAGCGTTGAAGATGACCTGGGCACCGGGGAGCTGTTTTTT.

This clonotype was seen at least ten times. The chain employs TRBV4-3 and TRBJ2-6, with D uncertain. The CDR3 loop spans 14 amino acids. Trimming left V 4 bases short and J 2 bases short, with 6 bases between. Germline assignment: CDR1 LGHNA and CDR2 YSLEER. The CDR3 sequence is CASSPNPGANVLTF. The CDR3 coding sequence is TGCGCCAGCAGCCCTAACCCTGGGGCCAACGTCCTGACTTTC.

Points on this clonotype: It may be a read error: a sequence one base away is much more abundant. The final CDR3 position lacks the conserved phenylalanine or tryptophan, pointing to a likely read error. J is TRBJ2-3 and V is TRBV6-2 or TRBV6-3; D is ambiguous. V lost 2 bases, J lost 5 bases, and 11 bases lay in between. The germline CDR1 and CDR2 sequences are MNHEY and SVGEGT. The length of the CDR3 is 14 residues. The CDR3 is CASSYVSDQDTQYS. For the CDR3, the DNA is TGTGCCAGCAGTTACGTGTCGGATCAAGATACGCAGTATTCT.

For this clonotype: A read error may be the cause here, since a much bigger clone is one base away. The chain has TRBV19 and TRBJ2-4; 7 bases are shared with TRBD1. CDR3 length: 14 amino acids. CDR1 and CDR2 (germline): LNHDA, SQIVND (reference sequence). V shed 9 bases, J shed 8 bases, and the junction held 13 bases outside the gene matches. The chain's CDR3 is CASQKGQLTDIQYF. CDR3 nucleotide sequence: TGTGCCAGCCAAAAGGGACAGCTGACGGACATTCAGTACTTC.